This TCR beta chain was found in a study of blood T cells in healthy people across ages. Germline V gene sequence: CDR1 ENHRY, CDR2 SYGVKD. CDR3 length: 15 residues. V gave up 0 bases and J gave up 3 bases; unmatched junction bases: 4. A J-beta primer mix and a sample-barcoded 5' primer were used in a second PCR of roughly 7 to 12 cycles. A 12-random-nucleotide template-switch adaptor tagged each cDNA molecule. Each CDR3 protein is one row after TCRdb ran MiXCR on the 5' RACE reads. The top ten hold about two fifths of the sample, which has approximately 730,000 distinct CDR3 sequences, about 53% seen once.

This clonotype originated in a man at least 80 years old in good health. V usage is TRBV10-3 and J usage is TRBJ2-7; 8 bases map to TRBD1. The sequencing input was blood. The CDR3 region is CAISESGRGLYEQYF. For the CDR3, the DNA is TGTGCCATCAGTGAGTCTGGCAGGGGGCTCTACGAGCAGTACTTC.